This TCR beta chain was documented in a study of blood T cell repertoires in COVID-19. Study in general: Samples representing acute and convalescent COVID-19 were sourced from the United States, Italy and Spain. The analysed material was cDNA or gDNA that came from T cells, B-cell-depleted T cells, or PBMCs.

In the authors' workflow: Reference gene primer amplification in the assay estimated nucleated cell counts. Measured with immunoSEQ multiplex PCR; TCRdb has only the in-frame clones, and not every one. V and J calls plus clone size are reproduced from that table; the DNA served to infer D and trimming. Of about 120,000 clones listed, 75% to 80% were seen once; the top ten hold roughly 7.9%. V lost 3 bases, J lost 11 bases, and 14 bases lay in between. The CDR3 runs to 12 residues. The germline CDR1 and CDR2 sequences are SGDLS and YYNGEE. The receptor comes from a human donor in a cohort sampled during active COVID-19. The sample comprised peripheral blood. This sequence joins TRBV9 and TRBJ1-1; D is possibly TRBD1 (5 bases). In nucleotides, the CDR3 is TGTGCCAGCAGCGGTGTGGGGCGTGCTGCTTTCTTT. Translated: CASSGVGRAAFF.